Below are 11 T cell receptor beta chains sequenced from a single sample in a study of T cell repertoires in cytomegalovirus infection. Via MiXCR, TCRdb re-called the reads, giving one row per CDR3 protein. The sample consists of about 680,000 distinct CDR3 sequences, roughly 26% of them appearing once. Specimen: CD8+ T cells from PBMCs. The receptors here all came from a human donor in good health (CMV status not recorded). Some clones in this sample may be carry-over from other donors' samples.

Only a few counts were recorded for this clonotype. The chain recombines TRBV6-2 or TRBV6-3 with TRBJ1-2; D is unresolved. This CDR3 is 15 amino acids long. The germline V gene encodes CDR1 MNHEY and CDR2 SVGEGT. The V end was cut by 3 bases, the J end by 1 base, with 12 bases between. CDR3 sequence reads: CASSYDKNRNYGYTF. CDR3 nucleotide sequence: TGTGCCAGCAGTTATGACAAGAACCGTAACTATGGCTACACCTTC.

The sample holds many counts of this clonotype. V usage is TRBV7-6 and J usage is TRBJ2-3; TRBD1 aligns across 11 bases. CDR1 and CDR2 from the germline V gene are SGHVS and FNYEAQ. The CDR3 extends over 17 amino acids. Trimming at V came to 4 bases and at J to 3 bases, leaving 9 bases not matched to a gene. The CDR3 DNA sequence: TGTGCCAGCAGCTCCACTCACCGGGACAGGGGGACAGATACGCAGTATTTT. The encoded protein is CASSSTHRDRGTDTQYF.

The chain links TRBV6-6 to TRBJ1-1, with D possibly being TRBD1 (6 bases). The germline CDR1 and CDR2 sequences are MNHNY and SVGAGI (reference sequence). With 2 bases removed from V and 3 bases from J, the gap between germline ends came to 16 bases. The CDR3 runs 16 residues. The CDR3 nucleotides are TGTGCCAGCAGTTACCGAAGCGGGGGGCCATACACTGAAGCTTTCTTT. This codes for CASSYRSGGPYTEAFF.

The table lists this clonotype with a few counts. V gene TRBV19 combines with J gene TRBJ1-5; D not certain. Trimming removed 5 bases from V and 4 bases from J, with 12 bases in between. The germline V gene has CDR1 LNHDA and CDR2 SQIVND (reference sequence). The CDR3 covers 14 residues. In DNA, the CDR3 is TGTGCCAGTAGTCGGAGTCGGGAAAATCAGCCCCAGCATTTT. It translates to CASSRSRENQPQHF. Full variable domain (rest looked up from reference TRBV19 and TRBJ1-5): DGGITQSPKYLFRKEGQNVTLSCEQNLNHDAMYWYRQDPGQGLRLIYYSQIVNDFQKGDIAEGYSVSREKKESFPLTVTSAQKNPTAFYLCASSRSRENQPQHFGDGTRLSIL.

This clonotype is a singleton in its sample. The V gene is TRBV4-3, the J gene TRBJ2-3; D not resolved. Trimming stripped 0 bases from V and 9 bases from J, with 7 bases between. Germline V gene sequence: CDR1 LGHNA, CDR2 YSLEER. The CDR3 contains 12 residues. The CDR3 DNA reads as TGCGCCAGCAGCCAAGATCGCGACACGCAGTATTTT. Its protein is CASSQDRDTQYF.

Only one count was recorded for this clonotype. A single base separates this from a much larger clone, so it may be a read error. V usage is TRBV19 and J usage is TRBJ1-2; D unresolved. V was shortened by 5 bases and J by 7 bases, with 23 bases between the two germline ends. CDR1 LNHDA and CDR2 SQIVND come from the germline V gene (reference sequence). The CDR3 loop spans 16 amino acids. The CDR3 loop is CASSQEWEAKVPGYTF. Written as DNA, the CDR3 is TGTGCCAGTAGTCAAGAATGGGAGGCGAAAGTCCCTGGCTACACCTTC.

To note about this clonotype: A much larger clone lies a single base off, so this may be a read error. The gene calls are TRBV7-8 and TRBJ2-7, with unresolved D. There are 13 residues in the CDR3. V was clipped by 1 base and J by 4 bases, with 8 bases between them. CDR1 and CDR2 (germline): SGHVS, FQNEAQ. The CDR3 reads CASSLVDQYEQYV. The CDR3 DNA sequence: TGTGCCAGCAGCTTAGTAGACCAATACGAGCAGTACGTC.

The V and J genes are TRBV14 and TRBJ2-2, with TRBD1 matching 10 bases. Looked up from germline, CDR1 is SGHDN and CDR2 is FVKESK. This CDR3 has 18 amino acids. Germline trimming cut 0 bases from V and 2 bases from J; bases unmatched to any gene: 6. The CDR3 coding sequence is TGTGCCAGCAGCCAAGATACCTGGGACAGGGGAAACACCGGGGAGCTGTTTTTT. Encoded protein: CASSQDTWDRGNTGELFF.

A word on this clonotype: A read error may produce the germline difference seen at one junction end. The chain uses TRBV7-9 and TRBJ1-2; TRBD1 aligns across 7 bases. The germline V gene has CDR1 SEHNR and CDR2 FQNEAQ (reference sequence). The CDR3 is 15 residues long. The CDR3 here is CASSFNRGTDYGYAF. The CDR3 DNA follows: TGTGCCAGCAGCTTCAACAGGGGCACGGACTATGGCTACGCCTTC.

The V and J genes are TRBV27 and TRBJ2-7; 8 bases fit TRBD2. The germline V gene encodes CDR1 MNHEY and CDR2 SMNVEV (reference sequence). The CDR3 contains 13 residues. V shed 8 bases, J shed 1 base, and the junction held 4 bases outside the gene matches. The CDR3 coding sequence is TGTGCCAGCCGAGCGGGGGTGTCCTACGAGCAGTACTTC. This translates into CASRAGVSYEQYF.

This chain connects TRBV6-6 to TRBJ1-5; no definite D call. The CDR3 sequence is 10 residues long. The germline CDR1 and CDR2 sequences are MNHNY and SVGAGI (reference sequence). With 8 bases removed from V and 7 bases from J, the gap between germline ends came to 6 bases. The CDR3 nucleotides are TGTGCCAGCGGGCGGCAGCCCCAGCATTTT. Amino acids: CASGRQPQHF.